A selection of T cell receptor beta chains follows, all from one sample in a study of blood T cell repertoires in COVID-19. Clones were sequenced by immunoSEQ multiplex PCR, and TCRdb holds only the in-frame ones, with some missing. Of 200,000 to 300,000 clones in the sample, approximately 86% were seen once. The sample comprised peripheral blood. These TCRs come from an older woman with COVID-19, enrolled during active disease. Each CDR3 is given with its conserved first and last residue. D genes are given only for firm matches. Size tells how often a clone was seen (once, few, many) or the class of an expanded clone, and some rows leave it out.

TRBV9	NA	NA	TRBJ1-5	TGTGCCAGCAGCGTAGGTGGAGAACACAATCAGCCCCAGCATTTT	CASSVGGEHNQPQHF
TRBV29-1	NA	NA	TRBJ1-4	TGCAGCGTTGCAGGGGTCGGGGAAAAACTGTTTTTT	CSVAGVGEKLFF
TRBV3-1/TRBV3-2	NA	NA	TRBJ2-1	TGTGCCAGCAGCCAAGGGGGGGAACAGTTCTTC	CASSQGGEQFF
TRBV7-9	NA	NA	TRBJ1-2	TGTGCCAGCAGCTTAGCCAGGGTGCGGGGGTATGGCTACACCTTC	CASSLARVRGYGYTF
TRBV19	NA	NA	TRBJ2-1	TGTGCCAGTAGGACCCGTGGGCCCGGTTCCTACAATGAGCAGTTCTTC	CASRTRGPGSYNEQFF
TRBV7-2	NA	NA	TRBJ2-5	TGTGCCAGCAGCTCCGCAGGGGCGCTGGGTGAGACCCAGTACTTC	CASSSAGALGETQYF
TRBV7-6	NA	NA	TRBJ1-2	TGTGCCAGCAGCTTAGTGGCAGGGCGCGGGGAGAATGGCTACACCTTC	CASSLVAGRGENGYTF
TRBV4-1	NA	TRBD2	TRBJ2-1	TGCGCCAGCAGCCAAGGGCTAGCGGGAGGGCCGTCCTACAATGAGCAGTTCTTC	CASSQGLAGGPSYNEQFF
TRBV12-3/TRBV12-4	NA	NA	TRBJ2-3	TGTGCCAGCACACAAGGAGACACAGATACGCAGTATTTT	CASTQGDTDTQYF
TRBV14	NA	NA	TRBJ1-6	TGTGCCAGCAGCCAGGCCCAGGGATTTAATTCACCCCTCCACTTT	CASSQAQGFNSPLHF
TRBV19	NA	NA	TRBJ2-5	TGTGCCAGTCGCCAGGGAGAGACCCAGTACTTC	CASRQGETQYF
TRBV10-3	NA	NA	TRBJ1-1	TGTGCCATCAAATCCGGGACTGACGGCACTGAAGCTTTCTTT	CAIKSGTDGTEAFF
TRBV5-1	NA	NA	TRBJ2-1	TGCGCCAGCAGCTTGGCAGGGGACAACTACAATGAGCAGTTCTTC	CASSLAGDNYNEQFF
TRBV3-1/TRBV3-2	NA	TRBD1	TRBJ2-7	TGTGCCAGCAGCCAGTATACAGGGGGCGAGCAGTACTTC	CASSQYTGGEQYF
TRBV4-1	NA	TRBD2	TRBJ2-2	TGCGCCAGCAGCCAAGGGGCCCTAGCGGGAGACACCGGGGAGCTGTTTTTT	CASSQGALAGDTGELFF
TRBV28	NA	TRBD1	TRBJ1-4	TGTGCCAGCAGTCAACCGGACAGGCTTAATGAAAAACTGTTTTTT	CASSQPDRLNEKLFF
TRBV19	NA	NA	TRBJ2-1	TGTGCCAGTAGTGTTAGACAGGAGAGGCGCTCGAATGAGCAGTTCTTC	CASSVRQERRSNEQFF
TRBV5-1	NA	NA	TRBJ2-3	TGCGCCAGCAGCCAAGCCCAAGTTACAGATACGCAGTATTTT	CASSQAQVTDTQYF
TRBV23-1	NA	NA	TRBJ1-4	TGCGCCAGCAGTCAAAGGGGTGTTGAAAAACTGTTTTTT	CASSQRGVEKLFF
TRBV7-9	NA	NA	TRBJ2-5	TGTGCCAGCAGCTTAGGGGGAGGAGGGCATGAGACCCAGTACTTC	CASSLGGGGHETQYF
TRBV2	NA	TRBD2	TRBJ2-1	TGTGCCAGCAGTGGGACTAGCGGGACCAACGAGCAGTTCTTC	CASSGTSGTNEQFF
TRBV9	once	TRBD2	TRBJ2-1	TGTGCCAGCAGCCCCCGGTTGGGGGAGGGCCTCAATGAGCAGTTCTTC	CASSPRLGEGLNEQFF
TRBV19	NA	TRBD1	TRBJ1-5	TGTGCCAGTAGTTTCCAGGGGGGCAATCAGCCCCAGCATTTT	CASSFQGGNQPQHF
TRBV5-1	NA	NA	TRBJ2-1	TGCGCCAGCAGCGGAATACAGGGTGGTGAGCAGTTCTTC	CASSGIQGGEQFF
TRBV6-2/TRBV6-3	NA	NA	TRBJ1-1	TGTGCCAGCAGCCACGCATCGAGGTTAGTGACTGAAGCTTTCTTT	CASSHASRLVTEAFF
TRBV5-1	NA	NA	TRBJ2-7	TGCGCCAGCAGCCGGACAGAAAACTCCTACGAGCAGTACTTC	CASSRTENSYEQYF
TRBV6-5	NA	NA	TRBJ2-7	TGTGCCAGCACCGTCTCAGGGTACCAGTACGAGCAGTACTTC	CASTVSGYQYEQYF
TRBV19	NA	NA	TRBJ1-5	TGTGCCAGTAGTATGATGAGGAGCAATCAGCCCCAGCATTTT	CASSMMRSNQPQHF
TRBV6-5	NA	NA	TRBJ1-3	TGTGCCAGCAGCACAGGGAAGCAAAACACCATATATTTT	CASSTGKQNTIYF
TRBV27	NA	NA	TRBJ1-5	TGTGCCAGCAGTTTATCGAACGGGAGGACTCAGCCCCAGCATTTT	CASSLSNGRTQPQHF
TRBV18	NA	NA	TRBJ2-1	TGTGCCAGCTCACCACCGTCAGGGGACGATGAGCAGTTCTTC	CASSPPSGDDEQFF
TRBV6-6	NA	NA	TRBJ1-3	TGTGCCAGCAGTTACGAGGGACAACTAGGAAACACCATATATTTT	CASSYEGQLGNTIYF
TRBV5-1	few	NA	TRBJ2-5	TGCGCCAGCAGCTTCAGGGCCGGGGAGACCCAGTACTTC	CASSFRAGETQYF
TRBV6-6	NA	TRBD2	TRBJ2-5	TGTGCCTCAAGGGGCGGGAGGGCCCGAGAGACCCAGTACTTC	CASRGGRARETQYF
TRBV9	NA	TRBD1	TRBJ1-2	TGTGCCAGCAGCGTATCTACTGGGACAGGGGGGAACTATGGCTACACCTTC	CASSVSTGTGGNYGYTF
TRBV25-1	NA	TRBD1	TRBJ1-4	TGTGCCAGCAGTGAATCTGGCTTACAGGGGAGTGAAAAACTGTTTTTT	CASSESGLQGSEKLFF
TRBV4-2	once	NA	TRBJ1-4	TGTGCCAGCAGCCCGGAGGTAAGGATAGAAGGTGAAAAACTGTTTTTT	CASSPEVRIEGEKLFF
TRBV5-1	once	NA	TRBJ1-1	TGCGCCAGCAGCTTGGGTAGTTACACTGAAGCTTTCTTT	CASSLGSYTEAFF
TRBV6-2/TRBV6-3	few	NA	TRBJ1-2	TGTGCCAGCAGTCCCCGCGCAAACTATGGCTACACCTTC	CASSPRANYGYTF
TRBV6-6	NA	NA	TRBJ1-1	TGTGCCAGCAGCCACGGGGTGAAGCATGAAGCTTTCTTT	CASSHGVKHEAFF
TRBV7-8	NA	TRBD1	TRBJ2-1	TGTGCCAGCAGCTTAGGCGGAGGGACAGGGGTCTATGAGCAGTTCTTC	CASSLGGGTGVYEQFF
TRBV3-1/TRBV3-2	NA	NA	TRBJ1-2	TGTGCCAGCAGCCAGAGAGGACAGTTGGACGGGGGCTACACCTTC	CASSQRGQLDGGYTF
TRBV11-3	few	TRBD2	TRBJ2-1	TGTGCCAGCAGCTTAGGCCGACCACGGGAGGCCTACTACAATGAGCAGTTCTTC	CASSLGRPREAYYNEQFF
TRBV10-2	NA	TRBD2	TRBJ2-1	TGCGCCAGCAGTGAGTTAGCGGGAGGCAAAGAGCAGTTCTTC	CASSELAGGKEQFF
TRBV19	once	NA	TRBJ2-1	TGTGCCAGTAGTATAAGTGGGGCAGGGGGGAATGAGCAGTTCTTC	CASSISGAGGNEQFF
TRBV5-4	NA	NA	TRBJ2-1	TGTGCCAGCTACGGACGGGACTCCTACAATGAGCAGTTCTTC	CASYGRDSYNEQFF
TRBV27	NA	NA	TRBJ1-1	TGTGCCAGCAGTTACAGGGTAGGCACTGAAGCTTTCTTT	CASSYRVGTEAFF
TRBV28	NA	TRBD1	TRBJ1-2	TGTGTCAGCAGTACCTACAGGGGACAGGGCCCCGCTTCGTATGGCTACACCTTC	CVSSTYRGQGPASYGYTF
TRBV27	NA	NA	TRBJ1-1	TGTGCCAGCAGTTTATTGGCAGGGGTGAACACTGAAGCTTTCTTT	CASSLLAGVNTEAFF
TRBV28	NA	TRBD2	TRBJ2-7	TGTGCCAGTTTTCCCCTCCCCCTTAACCTAGCGGGAGGGGGCTCCTACGAGCAGTACTTC	CASFPLPLNLAGGGSYEQYF
TRBV10-3	NA	TRBD2	TRBJ2-1	TGTGCCATCAGTGGGACTAGCGGGAGTACCTACAATGAGCAGTTCTTC	CAISGTSGSTYNEQFF
TRBV25-1	NA	TRBD1	TRBJ2-7	TGTGCCAGCACCATGGGACAGGGCTACGAGCAGTACTTC	CASTMGQGYEQYF
TRBV19	few	NA	TRBJ1-5	TGTGCCAGTACCAGGAAGAATCAGCCCCAGCATTTT	CASTRKNQPQHF
TRBV11-3	NA	NA	TRBJ2-2	TGTGCCAGCAGCTTACTGGCAGGGTCCACCGGGGAGCTGTTTTTT	CASSLLAGSTGELFF
TRBV2	NA	NA	TRBJ2-7	TGTGCCAGCCGGGACTTCGCATCCGCCGAATCCTACGAGCAGTACTTC	CASRDFASAESYEQYF
TRBV15	NA	TRBD1	TRBJ1-2	TGTGCCACCAGCAATCACAGGGGTTTCGGCTACACCTTC	CATSNHRGFGYTF
TRBV7-8	once	TRBD1	TRBJ2-7	TGTGCCAGCAGCTTAGGAGGACAGGGTCGCGACGAGCAGTACTTC	CASSLGGQGRDEQYF
TRBV25-1	NA	TRBD1	TRBJ1-4	TGTGCCAGCAGTGAGGGCGGGACAGTTGGGGAAAAACTGTTTTTT	CASSEGGTVGEKLFF
TRBV5-4	NA	TRBD2	TRBJ2-1	TGTGCCAGCAGCACGGGACTAGCGGGGCCACTCTCCTACAATGAGCAGTTCTTC	CASSTGLAGPLSYNEQFF